This T cell receptor (beta chain) was observed in a study of shared clonotypes between healthy human individuals. Findings and limits, study-wide: Across subsets, estimated richness was generally greater for naive than for memory populations.

CD45RO-negative, CCR7-positively selected cells formed the naive CD8 fraction, excluding terminally differentiated effector memory CD45RA+ cells. As concerns this clone: Its specificity is not known.

Here immunoSEQ multiplex PCR was the method, and the copy in TCRdb shows in-frame clones only, minus some. Of about 2.1 million clones listed, roughly 95% were seen once; the top ten hold 1.5% to 2%. There are 14 residues in the CDR3. With 1 base removed from V and 3 bases from J, the gap between germline ends came to 10 bases. Germline V gene sequence: CDR1 LNHNV, CDR2 YYDKDF (reference sequence). This chain uses TRBV15 with TRBJ2-7; D not resolved. This sequence was found in a man younger than 30 in good health. Some clones in this sample may be carry-over from other donors' samples. The sample was naive CD8+ T cells from PBMCs. The CDR3 region is CATSRAMVDYEQYF. CDR3 sequence (DNA): TGTGCCACCAGCAGAGCAATGGTGGACTACGAGCAGTACTTC.